This T cell receptor (beta chain) was observed in a study of blood T cells in healthy people across ages. This clonotype was seen a handful of times. What it binds is unknown. With a J-beta primer mix and a sample-barcoded 5' primer, a second PCR ran 7 to 11 cycles. A single record per CDR3 protein comes from TCRdb applying MiXCR to the 5' RACE reads. The repertoire includes about 1,400,000 distinct CDR3 sequences, 45% to 70% of them detected once, and over 5.5% sits in the top ten. This CDR3 spans 15 amino acids. CDR1 and CDR2 from the germline V gene are MNHNS and SASEGT. Trimming at V came to 0 bases and at J to 4 bases, leaving 4 bases not matched to a gene. Findings and caveats of the study: While age rose, TCR beta diversity per million T cells dropped in a roughly linear way.

The chain is built from TRBV6-1 and TRBJ1-2; TRBD1 agrees at 8 bases. The TCR sequence derives from a man between 18 and 29 years old in good health. The material sequenced was blood. As DNA, the CDR3 is TGTGCCAGCAGTGAAGCCGGGGACAGGTCCTATGGCTACACCTTC. Protein sequence: CASSEAGDRSYGYTF.